This note documents a single T cell receptor (beta chain) sequence. What it binds is not known. This record comes from a study of T-cell reconstitution after alpha-beta-depleted transplantation in children. Study observations and caveats: T-cell numbers and diversity one year post-transplant derived largely from freshly generated T cells. Where alpha-beta T cells came from about two months after transplant was reportedly several hundred expanded graft clones. At day 60, the high TCRbeta diversity found in some patients originated from recipient T cells and thymic progenitors that had survived.

It was with unique molecular identifiers that the TCRbeta library was prepared. TCRdb re-called the PCR reads with MiXCR, one entry per CDR3 protein. The table lists 800,000 to 1,000,000 distinct CDR3 sequences, about 29% of them singletons. V was shortened by 4 bases and J by 6 bases, with 15 bases between the two germline ends. This CDR3 has 15 amino acids. The V gene's germline CDR1 is SEHNR and CDR2 FQNEAQ (reference sequence). The gene calls are TRBV7-9 and TRBJ1-4; D perhaps matches TRBD1 (6 bases). This TCR was sampled from a boy under two years old who had a stem cell transplant for SCID, so the T cells may come from the graft donor. The sequenced sample was PBMCs, mostly from graft donor cells, obtained 360 days after TCRalphabeta/CD19-depleted stem cell transplant. CDR3 protein: CASSSVDSDDEKLFF. For the CDR3, the DNA is TGTGCCAGCAGCTCCGTGGACAGCGATGATGAAAAACTGTTTTTT.